This TCR beta chain was sequenced for a study of CD8 T cells in ankylosing spondylitis. General study results and limits: Blood from ankylosing spondylitis patients appeared to carry a characteristic eight-variant TCR beta motif. Relatively rare in peripheral blood, disease-linked clones were also CD8+. In the blood and synovial fluid of reactive arthritis, some motif variants had been previously reported.

Making the TCR beta libraries involved quantitative 5'-RACE with molecular barcodes. Each CDR3 protein is one row after TCRdb ran MiXCR on the 5' RACE reads. The data contain 450,000 to 550,000 distinct CDR3 sequences, less than 6% of them seen just once; the ten biggest clones take up around 3.4%. The CDR3 loop spans 15 amino acids. With regard to this clonotype: Its antigen is as yet unknown.

Sequenced material: blood, either unsorted or a sorted T cell fraction (not recorded which). This chain uses TRBV21-1 with TRBJ2-7; the table names TRBD1, a call not compared with the DNA. TRBV21-1 is a listed pseudogene. The source is a male donor with ankylosing spondylitis. The CDR3 here is CASSAPRDSPYEQYF. In DNA, the CDR3 is TGTGCCAGCAGCGCACCCCGGGACAGTCCCTACGAGCAGTACTTC.